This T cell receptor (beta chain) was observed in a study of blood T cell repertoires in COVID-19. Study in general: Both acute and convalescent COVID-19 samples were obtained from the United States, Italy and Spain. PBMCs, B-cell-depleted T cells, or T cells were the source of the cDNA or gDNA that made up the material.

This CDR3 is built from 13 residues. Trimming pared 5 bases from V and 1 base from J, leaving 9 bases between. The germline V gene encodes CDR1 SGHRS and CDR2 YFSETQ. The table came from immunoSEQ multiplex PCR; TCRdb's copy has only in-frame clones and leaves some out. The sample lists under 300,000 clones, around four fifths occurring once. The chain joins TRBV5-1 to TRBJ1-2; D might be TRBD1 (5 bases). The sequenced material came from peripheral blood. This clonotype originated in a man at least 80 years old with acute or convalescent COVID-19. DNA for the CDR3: TGCGCCAGCAGTTCTCAGGGTAACTATGGCTACACCTTC. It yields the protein CASSSQGNYGYTF.